This TCR beta chain was identified in a study of identical twins. Healthy Caucasian individuals made up all the donors. Template switching added a universal primer binding site, and final cDNA carried unique molecular identifiers. Via MiXCR, TCRdb re-called the 5' RACE reads, giving one row per CDR3 protein. The data contain about 690,000 distinct CDR3 sequences, 6% to 6.5% of them singletons. The CDR3 contains 13 residues. The V gene lost 6 bases and the J gene lost 4 bases, with 13 bases spanning the gap. Germline V CDR1 and CDR2: DFQATT, SNEGSKA (reference sequence). This clonotype was counted many times.

The rearrangement joins TRBV20-1 to TRBJ1-5; maybe TRBD1 (5 bases). The sequenced material came from naive T cells sorted from blood. The clonotype originates from a man younger than 35 in good health. The CDR3 region has the DNA TGCAGTGCCCGGAAGGGACTTAATCAGCCCCAGCATTTT. Amino acids: CSARKGLNQPQHF.